This TCR beta chain was captured in a study of T-cell memory formation after mild COVID-19. The wider study: Clustering of TCRs was largely donor specific. Whole-study findings and limits: The second-wave clones peaking on day 37 were not confirmed as SARS-CoV-2-specific. Contracting clones from day 15 to 85 showed balanced CD4/CD8; later expanders favored CD4+.

Libraries for TCRalpha and TCRbeta carried sample barcodes and unique molecular identifiers via 5'RACE. TCRdb analysed the 5' RACE reads with MiXCR anew, one entry per CDR3 protein. Among more than 350,000 distinct CDR3 sequences listed, roughly 15% were seen once. CDR3 length equals 16 residues. The junction had 2 bases not matched to a gene; V was cut back by 0 bases and J by 2 bases. CDR1 and CDR2 from the germline V gene are SGHRS and YFSETQ. With respect to this clonotype: The target antigen is unknown.

This TCR was sampled from a man younger than 35 who had mild COVID-19 (a few samples of this study predate the infection). Cell type and time point are not known. The V and J genes are TRBV5-1 and TRBJ2-6, with 7 bases aligning to TRBD1. Specimen: PBMCs or a T cell subset sorted from them (not recorded which). The CDR3 bases are TGCGCCAGCAGCTTGGGGCAGGGGGCTGGGGCCAACGTCCTGACTTTC. Translated: CASSLGQGAGANVLTF.